This record concerns one T cell receptor beta chain sequence. There is no known antigen for this receptor. Per-base quality was not reported, and no clone a single base away is much larger than it. The entry originates in a study of blood T cell repertoires in COVID-19 (dated by TCRdb to 2020 to 2021). As for the study more broadly: The collaborator samples originated in the United States, Italy and Spain and spanned the acute and convalescent phases of COVID-19. Subjects who had been exposed to COVID-19, were actively infected with it, or had recovered from it provided the deeply sampled blood TCRbeta repertoires that made up the dataset. Where available, HLA class I and class II types were obtained from metadata supplied by the sample provider rather than from assay-based typing. Samples were obtained from the ongoing ImmuneRACE study (first 160 participants) and from roughly 1,300 subjects provided by 6 global collaborators. Sample metadata almost always included a de-identified subject ID, COVID-19 status, age in years and sex. The material from the prospective study consisted of cDNA or gDNA derived from T cells, B-cell-depleted T cells, or PBMCs. The repertoires were released in a freely available public database intended as a resource for research on the immune response to SARS-CoV-2. Beyond this particular receptor, the publication reports: Clinical and demographic metadata were provided uncurated, with the amount varying by source and participant.

Collaborating institutions collected whole blood in K2EDTA tubes following their own protocols. For TCRbeta analysis, collaborators shipped samples as frozen whole blood, isolated PBMCs, or DNA extracted from either of those sample types. At the junction V is shortened by 4 bases and J by 3 bases, with 4 bases in between. Via the germline V gene (reference sequence), CDR1 is MNHEY and CDR2 SMNVEV. The CDR3 numbers 11 residues from cysteine through phenylalanine. The kept DNA is CDR3 alone, 33 bases in frame from the first base. TCRbeta CDR3 regions were amplified from genomic DNA using the immunoSEQ Assay, a bias-controlled multiplex PCR. On the study's bioinformatics: Within the assay, amplification of reference gene primers was used to estimate how many nucleated cells each sample contained. To quantify the absolute abundance of each unique TCRbeta CDR3 rearrangement, sequence reads were collapsed and filtered. For each sample, productive Simpson clonality was calculated as the square root of Simpson's diversity index over productive rearrangements. In TCRdb, the immuneACCESS table is reduced to in-frame sequences with V and J assigned. These tables do not hold every clone; where another copy was compared, an unresolved V gene accounts for under half, and the others remain unexplained. That table supplies the V and J calls and clone size; D and trimming were determined from the DNA. Within this sample are some 120,000 clones, with 88% of them counted one time only. Clones ranked in the top ten supply almost 0.9% of the sample.

The sequenced material came from peripheral blood. This chain joins TRBV27 to TRBJ2-7; the D gene cannot be resolved reliably. The receptor was isolated from a woman aged 45-65 years with active or convalescent COVID-19. The CDR3 protein sequence reads: CASSSIYEQYF. At the DNA level, the sequence is TGTGCCAGCAGTTCCATCTACGAGCAGTACTTC.